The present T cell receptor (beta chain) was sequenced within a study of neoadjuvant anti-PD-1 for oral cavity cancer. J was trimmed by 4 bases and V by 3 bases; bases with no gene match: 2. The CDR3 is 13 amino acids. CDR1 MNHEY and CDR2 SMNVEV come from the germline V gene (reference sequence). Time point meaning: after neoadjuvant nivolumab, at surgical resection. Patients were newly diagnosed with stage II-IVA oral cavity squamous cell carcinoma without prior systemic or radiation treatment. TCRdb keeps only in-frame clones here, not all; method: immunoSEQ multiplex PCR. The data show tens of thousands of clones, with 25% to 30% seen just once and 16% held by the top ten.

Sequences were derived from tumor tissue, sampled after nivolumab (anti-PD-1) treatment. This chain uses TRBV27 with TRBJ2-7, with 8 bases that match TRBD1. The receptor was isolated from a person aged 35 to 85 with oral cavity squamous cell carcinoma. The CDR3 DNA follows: TGTGCCAGCAGTTTTACAGGGGGTTACGAGCAGTACTTC. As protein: CASSFTGGYEQYF.